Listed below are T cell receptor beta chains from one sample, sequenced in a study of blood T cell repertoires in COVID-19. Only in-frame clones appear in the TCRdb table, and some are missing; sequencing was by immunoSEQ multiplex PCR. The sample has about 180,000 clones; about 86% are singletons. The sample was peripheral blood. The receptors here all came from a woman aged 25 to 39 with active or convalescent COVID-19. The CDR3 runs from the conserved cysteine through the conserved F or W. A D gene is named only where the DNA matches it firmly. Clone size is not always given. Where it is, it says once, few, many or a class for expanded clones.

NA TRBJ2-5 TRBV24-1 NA TGTGCCACCAGTGGATTGGGAGGTCCAGAGACCCAGTACTTC CATSGLGGPETQYF
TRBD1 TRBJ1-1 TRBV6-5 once TGTGCCAGCACCAGGGGGCAGAATCGCGAAGCTTTCTTT CASTRGQNREAFF
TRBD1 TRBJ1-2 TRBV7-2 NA TGTGCCAGCAGCCGCCTAAGTGGGACAGCCTATGGCTACACCTTC CASSRLSGTAYGYTF
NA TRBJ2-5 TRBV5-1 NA TGCGCCAGCAGCTTGGAAGCGGCTGACCAAGAGACCCAGTACTTC CASSLEAADQETQYF
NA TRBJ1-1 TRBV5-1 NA TGCGCCAGCACCCTAGGACAATCCACTGAAGCTTTCTTT CASTLGQSTEAFF
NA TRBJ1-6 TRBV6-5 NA TGTGCCAGCAGTTACCGCAGGGGTGGTAATTCACCCCTCCACTTT CASSYRRGGNSPLHF
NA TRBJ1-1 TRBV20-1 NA TGCAGTGCTGGAGACACGCGGGAAGCTTTCTTT CSAGDTREAFF
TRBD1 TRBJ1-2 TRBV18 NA TGTGCCAGCTCGCCACGCCCAGGGGGCACCTATGGCTACACCTTC CASSPRPGGTYGYTF
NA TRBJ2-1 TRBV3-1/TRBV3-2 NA TGTGCCAGCAGCAATGCGGAGGGACACAATGAGCAGTTCTTC CASSNAEGHNEQFF
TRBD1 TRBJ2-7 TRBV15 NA TGTGCCACCAGCAGAGGTCCAGGGGGTGGCGAGCAGTACTTC CATSRGPGGGEQYF
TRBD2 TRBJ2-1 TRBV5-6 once TGTGCCAGCAGCGGCGGATTTGAACCGACTAGCGGGGGGGGTCATGAGCAGTTCTTC CASSGGFEPTSGGGHEQFF
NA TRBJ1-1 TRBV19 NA TGTGCCAGTAATTGGGGGGGAAGATCTATGAACACTGAAGCTTTCTTT CASNWGGRSMNTEAFF
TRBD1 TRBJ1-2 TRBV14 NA TGTGCCAGCAGCCAACCTCAGGGGGAGGTGAGGAGCTACACCTTC CASSQPQGEVRSYTF
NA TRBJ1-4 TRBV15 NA TGTGCCACCAGCAGATTCAGGGCCACTAATGAAAAACTGTTTTTT CATSRFRATNEKLFF
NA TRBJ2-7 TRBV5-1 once TGCGCCAGCAGCTTGGTGTCCGGGTACGAGCAGTACTTC CASSLVSGYEQYF
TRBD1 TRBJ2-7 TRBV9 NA TGTGCCAGCAGCGTAGGCGGGACAGGGTCCTACGAGCAGTACTTC CASSVGGTGSYEQYF
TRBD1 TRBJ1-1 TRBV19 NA TGTGCCAGTAGTATAGAGGGACAGGGGGCGAGCACTGAAGCTTTCTTT CASSIEGQGASTEAFF
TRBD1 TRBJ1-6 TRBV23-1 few TGCGCCAGCAGAAAAACCAGACGAGTGACAGGGGGGATATCCTATAATTCACCCCTCCACTTT CASRKTRRVTGGISYNSPLHF
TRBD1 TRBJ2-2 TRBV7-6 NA TGTGCCAGCAGCTTACCGCAGACAGGGATTAACACCGGGGAGCTGTTTTTT CASSLPQTGINTGELFF
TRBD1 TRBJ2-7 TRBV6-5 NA TGTGCCAGCAGTTACGGGACAGGGTACTACGAGCAGTACTTC CASSYGTGYYEQYF
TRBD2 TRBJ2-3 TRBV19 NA TGTGCCAGTAGTGTCGGACTAGCGGGGAGCACAGATACGCAGTATTTT CASSVGLAGSTDTQYF
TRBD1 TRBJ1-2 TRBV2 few TGTGCCAGCAGGGCCGGGACAGGGAATGGCTACACCTTC CASRAGTGNGYTF
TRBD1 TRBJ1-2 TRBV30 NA TGTGTCGGGACAGGGTCCTATGGCTACACCTTC CVGTGSYGYTF
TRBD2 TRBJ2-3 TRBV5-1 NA TGCGCCAGCAGTCATTCTTGGCGGAGCGGGGGCACAGATACGCAGTATTTT CASSHSWRSGGTDTQYF
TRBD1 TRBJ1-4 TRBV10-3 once TGTGCCATCAGTGAGTCGAGGGGGCTATCTAATGAAAAACTGTTTTTT CAISESRGLSNEKLFF
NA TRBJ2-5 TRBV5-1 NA TGCGCCAGCAGCTTGGGAACAGGGTGGACCGAGACCCAGTACTTC CASSLGTGWTETQYF
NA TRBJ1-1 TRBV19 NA TGTGCCAGTAGGGAGACTTGGGACACTGAAGCTTTCTTT CASRETWDTEAFF
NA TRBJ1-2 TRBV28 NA TGTGCCAGCAGCCCAAGACAGTTTGGCTACACCTTC CASSPRQFGYTF
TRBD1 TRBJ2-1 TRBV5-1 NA TGCGCCAGCAGCTTGGCCTTGTATTTTCGGGACAGTCTGAGGAATGAGCAGTTCTTC CASSLALYFRDSLRNEQFF
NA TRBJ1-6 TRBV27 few TGTGCCAGCAGCACTAGAGGAGGAGGATCGAGGGATTCACCCCTCCACTTT CASSTRGGGSRDSPLHF
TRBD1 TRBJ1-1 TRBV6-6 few TGTGCCAGCATTCGACAGGGGGCGGAGACTGAAGCTTTCTTT CASIRQGAETEAFF
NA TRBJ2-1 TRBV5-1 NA TGCGCCAGCAGCGAGTTCAATGAGCAGTTCTTC CASSEFNEQFF
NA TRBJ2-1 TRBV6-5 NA TGTGCCAGCAGTTACTCGATTAACTACTACAATGAGCAGTTCTTC CASSYSINYYNEQFF
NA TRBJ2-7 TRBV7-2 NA TGTGCCAGCAGCCCCCCGGGAAAGAAATCCTACGAGCAGTACTTC CASSPPGKKSYEQYF
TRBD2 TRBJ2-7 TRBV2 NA TGTGCCAGCAGTGAGGGACTAGCGGGGGGGCCCCACGAGCAGTACTTC CASSEGLAGGPHEQYF
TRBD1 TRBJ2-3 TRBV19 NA TGTGCCAGTAGTGGACAGGGGGCGACAGATACGCAGTATTTT CASSGQGATDTQYF
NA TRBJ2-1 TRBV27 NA TGTGCCAGCACCGTCCTAGCGCCGGGGGTCAATGAGCAGTTCTTC CASTVLAPGVNEQFF
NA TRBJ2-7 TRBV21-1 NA TGTGCCAGCAAGGGAGACGAGCAGTACTTC CASKGDEQYF
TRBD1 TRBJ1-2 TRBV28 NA TGTGCCAGCAGCCCGTCGACAGGGGGCGCCGGGAACTATGGCTACACCTTC CASSPSTGGAGNYGYTF
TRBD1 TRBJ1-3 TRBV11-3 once TGTGCCAGCAGCTTAGGCGGGACAGGGGCAAGCTCTGGAAACACCATATATTTT CASSLGGTGASSGNTIYF
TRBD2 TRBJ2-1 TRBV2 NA TGTGCCAGCAGTGAAGGTCGGGGGGGCTCCCACAATGAGCAGTTCTTC CASSEGRGGSHNEQFF
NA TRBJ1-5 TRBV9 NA TGTGCCAGCAGCGTAGATCAGGGCAGTCAGCCCCAGCATTTT CASSVDQGSQPQHF
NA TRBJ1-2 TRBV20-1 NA TGCAGTGGAGGTCGTAAAGGCTACACCTTC CSGGRKGYTF
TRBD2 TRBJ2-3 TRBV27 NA TGTGCCAGCAGTCTGGGACTAAACGAAGATACGCAGTATTTT CASSLGLNEDTQYF
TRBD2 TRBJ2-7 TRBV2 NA TGTGCCAGCAGCGGGACTAGCGGGAGGGCCTGGGACGAGCAGTACTTC CASSGTSGRAWDEQYF
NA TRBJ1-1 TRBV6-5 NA TGTGCCAGCAGTTTACAGGGAAACACTGAAGCTTTCTTT CASSLQGNTEAFF
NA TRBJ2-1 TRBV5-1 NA TGCGCCAGCAGTGCGTCTAGCCCTAATCGGGATGAGCAGTTCTTC CASSASSPNRDEQFF
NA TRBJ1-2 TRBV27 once TGTGCCAGCAGACCCTCGGGGGGCAATGGCTACACCTTC CASRPSGGNGYTF
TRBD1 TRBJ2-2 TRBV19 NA TGTGCCAGTAGTCCGTCCCGGGACAGGGGTCACGGGGAGCTGTTTTTT CASSPSRDRGHGELFF
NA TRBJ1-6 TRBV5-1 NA TGCGCCAGCAGCTTGGGTCAGAATAATTCACCCCTCCACTTT CASSLGQNNSPLHF
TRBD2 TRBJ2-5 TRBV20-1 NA TGCAGTGCTAGTAGCGGGGGGCCTCTAGAGACCCAGTACTTC CSASSGGPLETQYF